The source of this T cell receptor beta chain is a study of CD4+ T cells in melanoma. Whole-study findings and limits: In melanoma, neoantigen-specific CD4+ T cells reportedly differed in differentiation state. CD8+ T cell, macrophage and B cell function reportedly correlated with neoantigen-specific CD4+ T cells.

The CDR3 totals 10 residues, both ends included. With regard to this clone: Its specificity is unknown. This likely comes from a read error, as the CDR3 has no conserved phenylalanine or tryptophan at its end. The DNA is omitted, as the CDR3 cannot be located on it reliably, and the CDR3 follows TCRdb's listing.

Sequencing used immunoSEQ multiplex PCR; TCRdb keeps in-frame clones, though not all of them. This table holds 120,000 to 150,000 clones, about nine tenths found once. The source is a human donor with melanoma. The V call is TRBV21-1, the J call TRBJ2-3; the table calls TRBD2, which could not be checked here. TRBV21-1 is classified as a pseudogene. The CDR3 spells CASSDEEGRR.